One T cell receptor beta chain is described in this entry. Its antigen is unknown. This sample was taken from a study of T cell responses to AZD1222 COVID-19 vaccine. Study-level points and caveats: Vaccination with two AZD1222 doses was followed by a rise in Spike-specific TCR breadth and depth.

Between the trimmed V and J ends, which lost 4 bases and 5 bases, there was a span of 15 bases. The CDR3 extends over 14 amino acids. CDR1 and CDR2 from the germline V gene are MGHRA and YSYEKL. The repertoire was sequenced with immunoSEQ multiplex PCR; TCRdb's copy has only in-frame clones and lacks some. The data contain about 100,000 clones, about 89% of them singletons. This rearrangement joins TRBV4-1 to TRBJ2-7, with D tentatively TRBD1 (6 bases). This clonotype was sampled from an adult who received the MenACWY meningococcal vaccine as a control. Sequences were derived from peripheral blood, sampled 28 days after the second dose of the MenACWY control vaccine. The CDR3 DNA sequence: TGCGCCAGCAGCCTCAGGACAGCGGCCCACGAGCAGTACTTC. It codes for CASSLRTAAHEQYF.